This entry lists 8 T cell receptor beta chains sequenced from one sample in a study of blood T cell repertoires in COVID-19. Profiled with immunoSEQ multiplex PCR; TCRdb holds only in-frame clones, not every one. This table holds hundreds of thousands of clones, 75% to 85% found once. The sample consisted of PBMCs or T cells enriched from blood (not recorded which). The receptors derive from a man in his thirties or forties with acute COVID-19.

This clone was recorded a few times. The CDR3 spells CASSPGGGANNEQFF. Here the CDR3 DNA reads TGTGCCAGCTCACCGGGCGGGGGGGCCAACAATGAGCAGTTCTTC. The V and J genes are TRBV18 and TRBJ2-1, with 9 bases identical to TRBD2. V gave up 3 bases and J gave up 5 bases; unmatched junction bases: 5. Germline CDR1 is KGHSH and CDR2 is LQKENI. This CDR3 is 15 amino acids long.

This clone was detected only once. The J gene is TRBJ2-3, the V gene TRBV20-1, with a possible D match to TRBD1 (5 bases). The germline gives CDR1 DFQATT, CDR2 SNEGSKA (reference sequence). This CDR3 is 16 amino acids long. The germline V and J ends were trimmed by 3 bases and 3 bases, with 19 bases remaining between them. CDR3 region: CSASTLSWGRTDTQYF. In nucleotides, the CDR3 is TGCAGTGCTAGTACCCTCTCCTGGGGCAGAACAGATACGCAGTATTTT.

The J gene is TRBJ1-1, the V gene TRBV11-2, with unresolved D. Trimming took off 3 bases at V and 11 bases at J, with 13 bases between the two ends. The CDR3 contains 12 residues. Germline CDR1 SGHAT, CDR2 FQNNGV. The DNA of the CDR3 is TGTGCCAGCAGCTTCAATCCCGGTACGGCTTTCTTT. It translates to CASSFNPGTAFF.

The genes are TRBV6-6 and TRBJ2-7; weak D call: TRBD1 (6 bases). The CDR3 loop spans 15 amino acids. Trimming took 0 bases from V and 3 from J, leaving 12 bases between them. CDR1 is MNHNY, CDR2 SVGAGI, per germline (reference sequence). CDR3 loop: CASSYSDGRGYEQYF. The CDR3 bases are TGTGCCAGCAGTTACTCGGATGGCAGGGGCTACGAGCAGTACTTC.

The rearrangement joins TRBV10-3 to TRBJ1-4, with unresolved D. Germline assignment: CDR1 ENHRY and CDR2 SYGVKD. The V gene lost 3 bases and the J gene lost 5 bases, with 7 bases spanning the gap. The length of the CDR3 is 13 residues. As DNA, the CDR3 is TGTGCCATCAGTGATTACAAGAATGAAAAACTGTTTTTT. Its protein is CAISDYKNEKLFF.

The V call is TRBV10-1, the J call TRBJ1-1; TRBD1 matches at 8 bases. The CDR3 runs 15 residues. Trimming took 4 bases from V and 10 from J; bases not matched to a gene: 14. Germline V gene sequence: CDR1 WNHNN, CDR2 SYGVQD (reference sequence). CDR3 amino acids: CASSGPGSGGFPAFF. CDR3 nucleotides: TGCGCCAGCAGTGGGCCAGGGTCAGGGGGCTTTCCAGCTTTCTTT.

The CDR3, as DNA: TGTGCCTGGAGTGTACGTGGAGATATGAACACTGAAGCTTTCTTT. It translates to CAWSVRGDMNTEAFF. The genes are TRBV30 and TRBJ1-1, with D unresolved. The length of the CDR3 is 15 residues. Trimming pared 0 bases from V and 0 bases from J, leaving 11 bases between. Per germline, CDR1 GTSNPN and CDR2 SVGIG (reference sequence).

The chain recombines TRBV28 with TRBJ2-2; 7 bases map to TRBD1. J lost 8 bases, V lost 2 bases, and 14 bases had no gene match. The CDR3 length is 17 residues. Germline lookup yields CDR1 MDHEN and CDR2 SYDVKM. The CDR3 nucleotides read TGTGCCAGCAGTTTAGGGTTGGCAGGGGGTATTGAAGGGGAGCTGTTTTTT. Residues: CASSLGLAGGIEGELFF.